This TCR beta chain was sequenced in a study of PD-L1 blockade in urothelial cancer. At the level of the study: The analyses of blood took place 3 weeks (second dose) and 6 weeks after treatment start.

TCRdb's copy holds only in-frame clones and misses some; the assay was immunoSEQ multiplex PCR. The sample holds about 56,000 clones, 65% to 90% seen once. Time point described: pretreatment peripheral blood. Urothelial carcinoma, locally advanced or metastatic, affected the patients. V was clipped by 4 bases and J by 5 bases; unmatched bases: 10. The length of the CDR3 is 15 residues. Germline loops: CDR1 LNHDA, CDR2 SQIVND (reference sequence). The source was PBMCs, collected around atezolizumab (anti-PD-L1) treatment. The chain recombines TRBV19 with TRBJ2-7; 8 bases agree with TRBD1. The receptor was isolated from a man in his 70s with urothelial cancer. CDR3 sequence: CASSKLGDRSHEQYF. The CDR3 DNA follows: TGTGCCAGTAGTAAGCTGGGGGACAGGAGCCACGAGCAGTACTTC.